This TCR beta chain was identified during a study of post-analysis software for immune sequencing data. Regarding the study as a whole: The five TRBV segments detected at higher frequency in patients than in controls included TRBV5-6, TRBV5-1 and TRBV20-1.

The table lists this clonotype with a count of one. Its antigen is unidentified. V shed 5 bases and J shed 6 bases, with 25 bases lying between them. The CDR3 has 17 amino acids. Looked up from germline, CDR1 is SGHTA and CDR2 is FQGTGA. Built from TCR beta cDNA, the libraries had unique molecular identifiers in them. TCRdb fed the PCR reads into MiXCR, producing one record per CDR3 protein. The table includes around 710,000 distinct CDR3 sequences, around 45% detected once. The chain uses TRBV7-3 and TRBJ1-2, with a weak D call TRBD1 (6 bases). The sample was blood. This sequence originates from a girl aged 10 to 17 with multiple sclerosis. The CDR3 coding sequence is TGTGCCAGCAGCCCATCAGGGGCGTCACCCCCCTCAGATGGCTACACCTTC. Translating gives CASSPSGASPPSDGYTF.